This T cell receptor beta chain was identified during a study of T cell repertoires in cytomegalovirus infection. Study context: HLA-C-restricted CMV epitopes, recently identified, and well-studied HLA-B-restricted ones were used by the study. An indication of both CMV infection and matching HLA type came from public TCR beta signatures. Study-level findings and limits: It was HLA-C-restricted CMV-specific TCR beta clonotypes that dominated the response ex vivo. Carriers of CMV plus the relevant HLA were identified by cumulative public TCR beta family frequency.

V lost 5 bases to trimming and J lost 6 bases; unmatched junction nucleotides: 8. The CDR3 is made up of 15 amino acids. Germline V lookup: CDR1 SEHNR, CDR2 FQNEAQ (reference sequence). One entry per CDR3 protein, called by TCRdb with MiXCR from the reads. The sample lists about 34,000 distinct CDR3 sequences, roughly 49% seen once, with approximately 90% in the top ten. On this clonotype itself: Its specificity is unknown.

This chain joins TRBV7-9 and TRBJ2-4; TRBD1 agrees at 9 bases. This receptor was obtained from a human donor in good health (CMV status not recorded). Some clones in this sample may be carry-over from other donors' samples. This specimen consisted of CD8+ T cells from cultured PBMCs, obtained from culture after CMV antigen stimulation. This CDR3 reads CASSPTGGPLNIQYF. DNA of the CDR3: TGTGCCAGCAGCCCGACAGGGGGACCCTTAAACATTCAGTACTTC.